Here is one TCR beta chain with its context. This entry comes from a study of blood T cell repertoires in COVID-19. Study-level information: COVID-19 samples, acute and convalescent, were from the United States, Italy and Spain.

Clones were sequenced by immunoSEQ multiplex PCR, and TCRdb holds only the in-frame ones, with some missing. The repertoire holds under 350,000 clones, with 80% to 90% as singletons. Recovered participants had two consecutive negative NP/OP PCR tests, healthcare professional clearance, or symptom resolution. The material sequenced was PBMCs or T cells enriched from blood (not recorded which). The clonotype originates from a man aged 25 to 45 who had recovered from COVID-19.

This chain's CDR3 is CASSSFDSSRSGNTIYF. As DNA, the CDR3 is TGTGCCAGCAGCTCATTCGACAGCAGCCGCTCTGGAAACACCATATATTTT. The chain is built from TRBV5-6 and TRBJ1-3; a possible D gene is TRBD1 (5 bases). V was trimmed by 3 bases and J by 0 bases, leaving 16 bases between them. The CDR3 totals 17 residues. Germline V gives CDR1 SGHDT, CDR2 YYEEEE.